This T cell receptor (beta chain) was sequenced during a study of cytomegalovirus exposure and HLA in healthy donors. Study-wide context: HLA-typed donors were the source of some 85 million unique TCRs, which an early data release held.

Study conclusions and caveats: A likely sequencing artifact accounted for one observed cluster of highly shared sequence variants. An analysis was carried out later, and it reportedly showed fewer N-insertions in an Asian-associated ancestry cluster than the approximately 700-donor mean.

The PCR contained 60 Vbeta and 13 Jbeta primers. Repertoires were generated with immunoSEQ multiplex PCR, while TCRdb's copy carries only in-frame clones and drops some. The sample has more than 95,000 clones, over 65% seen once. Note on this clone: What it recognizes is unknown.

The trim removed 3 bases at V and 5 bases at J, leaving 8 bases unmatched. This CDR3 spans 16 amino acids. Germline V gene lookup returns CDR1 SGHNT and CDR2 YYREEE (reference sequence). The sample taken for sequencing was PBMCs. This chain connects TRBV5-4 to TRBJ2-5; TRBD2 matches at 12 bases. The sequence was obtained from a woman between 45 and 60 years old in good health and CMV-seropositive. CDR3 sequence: CASSSRSSGRVETQYF. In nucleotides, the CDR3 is TGTGCCAGCAGCTCTCGTTCTAGCGGGAGGGTGGAGACCCAGTACTTC.